The rows below give T cell receptor beta chains drawn from one sample of a study of blood T cell repertoires in COVID-19. TCRdb's copy holds only in-frame clones and misses some; the assay was immunoSEQ multiplex PCR. The sample contains roughly 120,000 clones, over 70% of which appear only once. Source material: peripheral blood. The receptor source for this set is a man in his fifties or sixties with acute or convalescent COVID-19. Each CDR3 is given with its conserved first and last residue. D genes are given only for firm matches. A clone size is listed for some rows: how often the clone was seen (once, few, many), or a class if it is expanded.

size	V	D	J	DNA	CDR3
.	TRBV2	.	TRBJ2-3	TGTGCCAGCGGCCCAGATACGCAGTATTTT	CASGPDTQYF
.	TRBV6-2/TRBV6-3	.	TRBJ1-1	TGTGCCAGCAGTTTAAACGTAGGGGTTGAAGCTTTCTTT	CASSLNVGVEAFF
.	TRBV6-5	.	TRBJ1-1	TGTGCCAGCAGACCCTATGCGGACACTGAAGCTTTCTTT	CASRPYADTEAFF
.	TRBV27	TRBD2	TRBJ2-5	TGTGCCAGCCCCTCCTCCCGGGGGCTCCCCCCGGCTAGCGGGGGGGCGGGAGAGACCCAGTACTTC	CASPSSRGLPPASGGAGETQYF
.	TRBV6-5	.	TRBJ1-6	TGTGCCAGCTCGTCCCAGCGGGCTTCCAATTCACCCCTCCACTTT	CASSSQRASNSPLHF
once	TRBV19	.	TRBJ1-3	TGTGCCAGTAGTACCCCCCGGGCGGGGGGAAACACCATATATTTT	CASSTPRAGGNTIYF
.	TRBV30	.	TRBJ1-2	TGTGCCTGGAGTCTGGGGGCCCCCCTTTATGGCTACACCTTC	CAWSLGAPLYGYTF
.	TRBV5-1	TRBD1	TRBJ1-2	TGCGCCAGCAGCTCCCCCGGGACAGGTAGCTATGGCTACACCTTC	CASSSPGTGSYGYTF
.	TRBV5-1	.	TRBJ1-2	TGCGCCAGCAGACTAGGGTTGGGCTATGGCTACACCTTC	CASRLGLGYGYTF
.	TRBV2	.	TRBJ2-2	TGTGCCACCACAACAGGGTACGGGGAGCTGTTTTTT	CATTTGYGELFF
once	TRBV29-1	.	TRBJ1-1	TGCAGCGTTGTTCGACAAACGAACACTGAAGCTTTCTTT	CSVVRQTNTEAFF
.	TRBV19	TRBD1	TRBJ2-3	TGTGCCAGTAGTCCACGGACAGGGGGCCGATCAGATACGCAGTATTTT	CASSPRTGGRSDTQYF
.	TRBV29-1	.	TRBJ2-5	TGCAGCGTTGGACATGTCGTGGAGACCCAGTACTTC	CSVGHVVETQYF
few	TRBV30	.	TRBJ2-7	TGTGCCTGTGGGCAGGGTTTGGAGCAGTACTTC	CACGQGLEQYF
.	TRBV12-3/TRBV12-4	TRBD1	TRBJ1-2	TGTGCCAGCAGTTTTTCCGACAGGGCCCACACCTTC	CASSFSDRAHTF
.	TRBV25-1	TRBD1	TRBJ2-3	TGTGCCAGCAGTCCGGACAGGGTCTCTACAGATACGCAGTATTTT	CASSPDRVSTDTQYF
.	TRBV7-9	.	TRBJ1-4	TGTGCCAGCAGCGGAGGTCCCAATGAAAAACTGTTTTTT	CASSGGPNEKLFF
.	TRBV3-1/TRBV3-2	.	TRBJ1-6	TGTGCCAGCAGCCCCGCGAGGGTAGAGAATTCACCCCTCCACTTT	CASSPARVENSPLHF
once	TRBV5-6	TRBD1	TRBJ1-2	TGTGCCAGCAGCCGCGGACAGGGGGCGATCGGCTACACCTTC	CASSRGQGAIGYTF
.	TRBV5-6	.	TRBJ2-7	TGTGCCAGCAGCTTGGCGTACGAGCAGTACTTC	CASSLAYEQYF
.	TRBV4-1	TRBD2	TRBJ2-5	TGCGCCAGCAGCTCCAACAGCGGGGGGGACAAAGAGACCCAGTACTTC	CASSSNSGGDKETQYF
once	TRBV5-6	.	TRBJ1-3	TGTGCCAGCAGCGGCGGGACGGTGACCCTCTCTGGAAACACCATATATTTT	CASSGGTVTLSGNTIYF
once	TRBV11-2	TRBD2	TRBJ2-3	TGTGCCAGCAGCCCCGAGCGGGGGGGCTATGATACGCAGTATTTT	CASSPERGGYDTQYF
.	TRBV28	.	TRBJ1-1	TGTGCCAGCAGTTTCCTTACTGAAGCTTTCTTT	CASSFLTEAFF